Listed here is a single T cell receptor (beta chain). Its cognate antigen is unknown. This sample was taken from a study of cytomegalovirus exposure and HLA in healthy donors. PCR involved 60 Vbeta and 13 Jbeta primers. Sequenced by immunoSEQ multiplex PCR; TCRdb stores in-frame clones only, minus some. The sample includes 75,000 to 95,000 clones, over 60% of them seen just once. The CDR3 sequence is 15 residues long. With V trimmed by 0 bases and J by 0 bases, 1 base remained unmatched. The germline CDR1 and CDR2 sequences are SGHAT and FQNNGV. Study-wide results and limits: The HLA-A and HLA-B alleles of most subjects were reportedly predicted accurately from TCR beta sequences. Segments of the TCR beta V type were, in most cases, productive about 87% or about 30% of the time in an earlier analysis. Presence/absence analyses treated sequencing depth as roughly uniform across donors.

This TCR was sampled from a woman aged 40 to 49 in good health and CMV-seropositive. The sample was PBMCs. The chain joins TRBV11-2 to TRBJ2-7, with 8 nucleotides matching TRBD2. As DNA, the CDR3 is TGTGCCAGCAGCTTAGAGAGCGGGAGCTCCTACGAGCAGTACTTC. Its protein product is CASSLESGSSYEQYF.